This T cell receptor (beta chain) was found in a study of control samples from healthy donors and cancer patients. Repertoires were generated with immunoSEQ multiplex PCR, while TCRdb's copy carries only in-frame clones and drops some. Of more than 85,000 clones in the sample, about 91% were seen once. Germline CDR1 is SGHRS and CDR2 is YFSETQ. Trimming cost V 4 bases and J 2 bases, with 10 bases left between them. CDR3 length: 14 residues. V gene TRBV5-1 combines with J gene TRBJ2-1; D is undetermined. The sample was blood. This receptor was taken from a woman in her late teens or twenties in good health. The DNA of the CDR3 is TGCGCCAGCAGCGAGGCGCCTACCTACAATGAGCAGTTCTTC. It specifies CASSEAPTYNEQFF.